The 24 T cell receptor beta chains in this list originate from one sample, sequenced in a study of T cells in Graves' hyperthyroidism and ophthalmopathy. Researchers amplified the TCR beta CDR3 regions from RNA transcripts. A first-round RT-PCR of the TCR CDR3 used the HTBI primer set. TCRdb reprocessed the multiplex PCR reads via MiXCR and lists one record per CDR3 protein. The table has a few hundred thousand distinct CDR3 sequences, more than 15% seen once. Specimen: blood. These TCRs come from a woman in her thirties or forties with Graves' ophthalmopathy.

This clonotype has a count of ten or more. The chain couples TRBV6-2 or TRBV6-3 to TRBJ2-7; 9 bases agree with TRBD1. The CDR3 has 14 amino acids. V shed 6 bases and J 3 bases; nucleotides not matched to a gene: 6. Germline V gene lookup returns CDR1 MNHEY and CDR2 SVGEGT. The CDR3 protein is CASRRDRALYEQYF. In DNA form, the CDR3 reads TGTGCCAGCAGGAGGGACAGGGCTCTCTACGAGCAGTACTTC.

This clonotype showed up many times. V and J are TRBV30 and TRBJ1-4, with D possibly matching TRBD1 (5 bases). CDR3 length: 13 residues. Germline CDR1 and CDR2: GTSNPN and SVGIG (reference sequence). Between the trimmed V and J ends, which lost 0 bases and 4 bases, there was a span of 6 bases. The CDR3: CAWSVGDNEKLFF. CDR3 nucleotides: TGTGCCTGGAGTGTAGGGGATAATGAAAAACTGTTTTTT. Looking up the rest from reference TRBV30 and TRBJ1-4 gives the full variable domain: SQTIHQWPATLVQPVGSPLSLECTVEGTSNPNLYWYRQAAGRGLQLLFYSVGIGQISSEVPQNLSASRPQDRQFILSSKKLLLSDSGFYLCAWSVGDNEKLFFGSGTQLSVL.

The sample holds many counts of this clonotype. V gene TRBV24-1 combines with J gene TRBJ2-1; a possible D gene is TRBD1 (5 bases). Trimming took 4 bases from V and 8 from J, leaving 17 bases between them. The CDR3 length is 15 residues. Germline assignment: CDR1 KGHDR and CDR2 SFDVKD. The CDR3 bases are TGTGCCACCAGTGAACACGGTGAAGGGGTCGATGAGCAGTTCTTC. Its protein is CATSEHGEGVDEQFF.

At least ten counts were recorded for this clonotype. The genes are TRBV2 and TRBJ1-2; possible D gene TRBD1, 6 bases. The CDR3 loop spans 14 amino acids. CDR1 SNHLY and CDR2 FYNNEI come from the germline V gene. V was shortened by 8 bases and J by 1 base, with 14 bases between the two germline ends. The CDR3, as DNA: TGTGCCAGCTCACAGGGCCTACTTAACTATGGCTACACCTTC. Its translation: CASSQGLLNYGYTF. Full variable domain (rest looked up from reference TRBV2 and TRBJ1-2): EPEVTQTPSHQVTQMGQEVILRCVPISNHLYFYWYRQILGQKVEFLVSFYNNEISEKSEIFDDQFSVERPDGSNFTLKIRSTKLEDSAMYFCASSQGLLNYGYTFGSGTRLTVV.

This clonotype was seen ten or more times. The CDR3 protein is CASSLGGYTDTQYF. CDR3 sequence (DNA): TGCGCCAGCAGCTTGGGCGGATACACAGATACGCAGTATTTT. The chain combines TRBV5-1 with TRBJ2-3; D unclear. V gave up 0 bases and J gave up 2 bases, with 7 bases separating them. The CDR3 length is 14 residues. The germline CDR1 and CDR2 sequences are SGHRS and YFSETQ.

The chain carries TRBV18 and TRBJ2-7; D is unclear. The CDR3 is made up of 14 amino acids. V lost 1 base, J lost 2 bases, and 9 bases lay in between. Germline CDR1 is KGHSH and CDR2 is LQKENI. The CDR3, as DNA: TGTGCCAGCTCACCACAGGAATATCCCTACGAGCAGTACTTC. Its translation: CASSPQEYPYEQYF.

The sample holds many counts of this clonotype. The chain employs TRBV2 and TRBJ2-7; the match to TRBD1 covers 7 bases. V shed 4 bases, J shed 2 bases, and the junction held 8 bases outside the gene matches. This CDR3 is 15 amino acids long. From germline, CDR1 is SNHLY and CDR2 FYNNEI. The DNA for the CDR3 is TGTGCCAGCAGTGTATTGTTCCAGGGGGCCTACGAGCAGTACTTC. It codes for CASSVLFQGAYEQYF. Drawing the rest from reference TRBV2 and TRBJ2-7, the complete variable domain is EPEVTQTPSHQVTQMGQEVILRCVPISNHLYFYWYRQILGQKVEFLVSFYNNEISEKSEIFDDQFSVERPDGSNFTLKIRSTKLEDSAMYFCASSVLFQGAYEQYFGPGTRLTVT.

This chain joins TRBV30 and TRBJ2-6; D is perhaps TRBD1 or TRBD2 (5 bases each). Germline V gene sequence: CDR1 GTSNPN, CDR2 SVGIG (reference sequence). This CDR3 has 16 amino acids. The ends were cut back, 0 bases at V and 3 bases at J, with 12 bases in the middle. In DNA, the CDR3 is TGTGCCTGGAGTGTTTCGGGGCAGGGTGGGGCCAACGTCCTGACTTTC. Amino acids: CAWSVSGQGGANVLTF.

V is TRBV6-2 or TRBV6-3 and J is TRBJ2-7, with D tentatively TRBD1 or TRBD2 (6 bases each). V lost 2 bases and J lost 0, with 11 bases in between. Germline assignment: CDR1 MNHEY and CDR2 SVGEGT. The CDR3 sequence is 15 residues long. CDR3 bases: TGTGCCAGCAGTTACGGGGGGACATCCTCCTACGAGCAGTACTTC. This sequence encodes CASSYGGTSSYEQYF.

A word on this clonotype: This likely comes from a read error, as the CDR3 has no conserved phenylalanine or tryptophan at its end. The J gene is TRBJ1-3, the V gene TRBV28; D might be TRBD1 (6 bases). There are 17 residues in the CDR3. Trimming took off 0 bases at V and 4 bases at J, with 16 bases between the two ends. Germline V gene data show CDR1 as MDHEN and CDR2 as SYDVKM. This CDR3 reads CASSLWGTGFSGNTIYL. In DNA, the CDR3 is TGTGCCAGCAGTTTATGGGGCACAGGGTTCTCCGGAAACACCATATATTTG.

This clonotype was seen repeatedly, ten times or more. The rearrangement links TRBV7-2 to TRBJ2-5; the D gene is possibly TRBD2 (5 bases). There are 14 residues in the CDR3. Germline loops: CDR1 SGHTA, CDR2 FQGNSA. Trimming removed 1 base at V and 4 bases at J, with 10 bases between. CDR3 DNA sequence: TGTGCCAGCAGCTTAGGCGGTAGCGCAGAGACCCAGTACTTC. The encoded protein is CASSLGGSAETQYF.

Points on this clonotype: The conserved phenylalanine or tryptophan normally closing the CDR3 is absent here, so this likely arose from a read error. The genes are TRBV6-1 and TRBJ1-5, with D possibly TRBD1 on 5 matching bases. Germline V gives CDR1 MNHNS, CDR2 SASEGT. The CDR3 contains 14 residues. With 10 bases removed from V and 3 bases from J, the gap between germline ends came to 16 bases. The CDR3, as DNA: TGTGCCACCCGCCCCACAGGCGACAATCAGCCCCAGCATTCT. Protein: CATRPTGDNQPQHS.

The chain employs TRBV11-2 and TRBJ2-6; no reliable D call. The CDR3 is 16 residues long. Germline assignment: CDR1 SGHAT and CDR2 FQNNGV. Trimming removed 2 bases at V and 1 base at J, with 9 bases between. DNA for the CDR3: TGTGCCAGCAGCTTACCCTGGCAATCTGGGGCCAACGTCCTGACTTTC. Translation: CASSLPWQSGANVLTF. The full variable domain, rest sourced from reference TRBV11-2 and TRBJ2-6, is EAGVAQSPRYKIIEKRQSVAFWCNPISGHATLYWYQQILGQGPKLLIQFQNNGVVDDSQLPKDRFSAERLKGVDSTLKIQPAKLEDSAVYLCASSLPWQSGANVLTFGAGSRLTVL.

This clonotype was found many times. This chain uses TRBV18 with TRBJ2-1, with TRBD2 identical over 10 bases. The germline CDR1 and CDR2 sequences are KGHSH and LQKENI. With 3 bases clipped from V and 7 bases from J, the junction kept 6 bases outside the gene matches. The CDR3 is made up of 15 amino acids. The CDR3 DNA follows: TGTGCCAGCTCACCGGCGGGTAGCGGGAGGAATGAGCAGTTCTTC. Translating it yields CASSPAGSGRNEQFF.

This clonotype was recorded many times. The CDR3 DNA sequence: TGCAGTGCTAGACCCTCAAATTCACCCCTCCACTTT. This translates into CSARPSNSPLHF. This chain uses TRBV20-1 with TRBJ1-6; D unclear. Germline V gene data show CDR1 as DFQATT and CDR2 as SNEGSKA (reference sequence). The CDR3 is 12 amino acids. Between the trimmed V and J ends, which lost 2 bases and 7 bases, there was a span of 6 bases.

This clonotype appeared many times. The chain uses TRBV20-1 and TRBJ1-2, with 8 bases matching TRBD1. V gave up 5 bases and J gave up 6 bases; unmatched junction bases: 5. Germline assignment: CDR1 DFQATT and CDR2 SNEGSKA (reference sequence). The CDR3 totals 12 residues. CDR3 protein: CSASDRADGYTF. In DNA form, the CDR3 reads TGCAGTGCTTCGGACAGGGCTGATGGCTACACCTTC.

This clonotype was counted ten times or more. The chain has TRBV28 and TRBJ1-2; D is undetermined. V lost 5 bases to trimming and J lost 3 bases, with 10 bases between them. Per germline, CDR1 MDHEN and CDR2 SYDVKM. The CDR3 is made up of 13 amino acids. CDR3 amino acids: CASSPRPDYGYTF. Here the CDR3 DNA reads TGTGCCAGCAGTCCCCGACCGGACTATGGCTACACCTTC.

The chain is built from TRBV20-1 and TRBJ2-5; D is perhaps TRBD1 (6 bases). The V end lost 3 bases, the J end lost 2 bases, and 13 bases lay between the germline ends. This CDR3 contains 14 residues. Germline assignment: CDR1 DFQATT and CDR2 SNEGSKA (reference sequence). Written as DNA, the CDR3 is TGCAGTGCTAGCACACCAGACAGGCAAGAGACCCAGTACTTC. Translation gives CSASTPDRQETQYF.

This chain's CDR3 is CASSSAGPRDGTNEKLFF. The CDR3 DNA reads TGTGCCAGCAGCTCCGCAGGTCCTAGGGACGGAACTAATGAAAAACTGTTTTTT. The V and J genes are TRBV7-9 and TRBJ1-4, with TRBD1 as a possible D gene (5 bases). Germline CDR1 is SEHNR and CDR2 is FQNEAQ (reference sequence). There are 18 residues in the CDR3. V was shortened by 4 bases and J by 1 base, with 19 bases between the two germline ends.

The chain is built from TRBV29-1 and TRBJ2-3; no firm D call. Germline CDR1 is SQVTM and CDR2 is ANQGSEA. This CDR3 region has 15 residues. V shed 4 bases and J shed 0 bases, with 14 bases lying between them. Written as DNA, the CDR3 is TGCAGCGTTGGCCAAAAGGGTTGGAGCACAGATACGCAGTATTTT. Protein product: CSVGQKGWSTDTQYF.

This clonotype has at least ten counts. CDR3 loop: CAWSGYTEAFF. The CDR3 coding sequence is TGTGCCTGGTCGGGGTACACTGAAGCTTTCTTT. The chain joins TRBV30 to TRBJ1-1; D remains unclear. The V and J ends lost 5 bases and 3 bases respectively, with 7 bases between them. Germline CDR1 reads GTSNPN; CDR2 reads SVGIG (reference sequence). The CDR3 is made up of 11 amino acids.

This clonotype has only a few counts. The chain is built from TRBV29-1 and TRBJ2-1; 8 nucleotides match TRBD2. Germline assignment: CDR1 SQVTM and CDR2 ANQGSEA. This CDR3 contains 14 residues. V lost 1 base and J lost 10; bases outside the gene matches: 9. In DNA, the CDR3 is TGCAGCGTTGAAGGAGTCGGGGGGGCTCTGGAGCAGTTCTTC. This gives the protein CSVEGVGGALEQFF.

This clonotype was seen many times. The chain combines TRBV18 with TRBJ2-7; D gene ambiguous. V shed 3 bases and J shed 4 bases, with 10 bases lying between them. The CDR3 loop spans 13 amino acids. Germline V gene sequence: CDR1 KGHSH, CDR2 LQKENI. CDR3 residues: CASSPRSEYEQYF. CDR3 bases: TGTGCCAGCTCACCGAGATCGGAGTACGAGCAGTACTTC.

This clonotype appeared many times. The chain joins TRBV6-2 or TRBV6-3 to TRBJ2-3; D ambiguous. Deletions cut 6 bases from V and 2 bases from J, with 12 bases between. This CDR3 contains 14 residues. Per germline, CDR1 MNHEY and CDR2 SVGEGT. CDR3 in DNA: TGTGCCAGCAGACCACCTCTCTACACAGATACGCAGTATTTT. It codes for CASRPPLYTDTQYF.